This record covers a single T cell receptor beta chain. The antigen is not known. The CDR3 sequence is 14 residues long. V lost 3 bases and J lost 4; bases outside the gene matches: 5. The germline V gene has CDR1 MNHNS and CDR2 SASEGT. The data originate from a study of OX40 agonist ivuxolimab in advanced cancers. Only in-frame clones appear in the TCRdb table, and some are missing; sequencing was by immunoSEQ multiplex PCR. The sample holds tens of thousands of clones, 80% to 90% seen once. Study-level results: Doses of 0.1 to 3.0 mg/kg were accompanied by clonal expansion of CD4+ and CD8+ blood T cells by week 6.

V is TRBV6-1 and J is TRBJ2-7, with 8 nucleotides matching TRBD1. Sequencing used CD4+ or CD8+ T cells sorted from blood, obtained in a trial of the OX40 agonist ivuxolimab. The sequence was collected from an adult with an advanced solid tumor such as melanoma, head and neck, liver or kidney cancer. DNA for the CDR3: TGTGCCAGCAGTGAGGACAGGGTCTGGTACGAGCAGTACTTC. It specifies CASSEDRVWYEQYF.